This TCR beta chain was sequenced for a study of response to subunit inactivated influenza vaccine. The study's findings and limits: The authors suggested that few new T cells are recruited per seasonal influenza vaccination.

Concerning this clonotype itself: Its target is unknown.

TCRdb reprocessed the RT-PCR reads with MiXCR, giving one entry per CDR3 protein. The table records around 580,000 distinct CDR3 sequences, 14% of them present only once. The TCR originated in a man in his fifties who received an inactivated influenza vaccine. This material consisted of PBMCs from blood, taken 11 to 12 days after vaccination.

CDR3 in DNA: TGCGCCAGCAGCGCGGACAGGGTCACTGAAGCTTTCTTT. Amino acids: CASSADRVTEAFF. The genes are TRBV5-1 and TRBJ1-1, with 8 bases that match TRBD1. CDR3 length: 13 amino acids. Germline V gives CDR1 SGHRS, CDR2 YFSETQ. Unmatched junction bases numbered 3, after V lost 4 bases and J lost 4 bases.